This T cell receptor (beta chain) was sequenced during a study of blood T cell repertoires in COVID-19. Study as a whole: Nucleic acid was either cDNA or gDNA, and it came from T cells, B-cell-depleted T cells, or PBMCs.

Per the original methods: Scientists estimated how many nucleated cells there were by amplifying reference gene primers. The method was immunoSEQ multiplex PCR; TCRdb's version includes in-frame clones alone and lacks a portion of them. That table furnishes V, J and clone size, whereas the DNA furnished D and trimming. The sample holds about 50,000 clones, 70% to 90% seen once. CDR1 MNHEY and CDR2 SVGAGI come from the germline V gene. V shed 6 bases and J shed 2 bases, with 9 bases lying between them. The CDR3 extends over 13 amino acids. The sequencing input was peripheral blood. The chain uses TRBV6-5 and TRBJ2-3; no reliable D call. The TCR originated in a human donor in a cohort sampled during active COVID-19. The CDR3 nucleotides are TGTGCCAGCAGATCCCGGTCCACAGATACGCAGTATTTT. Amino acids: CASRSRSTDTQYF.